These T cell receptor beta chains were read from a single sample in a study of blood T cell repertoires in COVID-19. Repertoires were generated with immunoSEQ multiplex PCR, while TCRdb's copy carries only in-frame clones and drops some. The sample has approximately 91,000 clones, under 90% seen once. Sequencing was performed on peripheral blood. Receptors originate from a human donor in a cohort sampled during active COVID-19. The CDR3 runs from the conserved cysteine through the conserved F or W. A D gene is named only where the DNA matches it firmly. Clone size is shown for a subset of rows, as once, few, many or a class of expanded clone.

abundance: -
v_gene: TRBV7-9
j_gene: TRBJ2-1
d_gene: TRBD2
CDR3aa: CASSFVGAAGNEQFF
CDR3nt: TGTGCCAGCAGCTTCGTGGGTGCAGCGGGAAATGAGCAGTTCTTC

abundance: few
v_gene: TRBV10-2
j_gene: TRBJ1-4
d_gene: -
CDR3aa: CASSEAFGEKLFF
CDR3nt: TGCGCCAGCAGTGAGGCGTTTGGTGAAAAACTGTTTTTT

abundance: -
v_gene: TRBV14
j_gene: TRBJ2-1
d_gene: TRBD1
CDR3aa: CASSQDYGTAYNEQFF
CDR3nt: TGTGCCAGCAGCCAAGATTATGGGACAGCCTACAATGAGCAGTTCTTC

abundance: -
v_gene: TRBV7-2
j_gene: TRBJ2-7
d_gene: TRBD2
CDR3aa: CASRSSGRTEYEQYF
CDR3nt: TGTGCCAGCAGGTCTAGCGGGAGGACCGAATACGAGCAGTACTTC

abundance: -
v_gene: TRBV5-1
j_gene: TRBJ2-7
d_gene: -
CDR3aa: CASSFISGYEQYF
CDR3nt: TGCGCCAGCAGCTTTATATCGGGCTACGAGCAGTACTTC

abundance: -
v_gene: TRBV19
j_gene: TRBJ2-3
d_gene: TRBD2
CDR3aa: CASSIAGAEDTQYF
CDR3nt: TGTGCCAGTAGTATCGCGGGAGCAGAAGATACGCAGTATTTT

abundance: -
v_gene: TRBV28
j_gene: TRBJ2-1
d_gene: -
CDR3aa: CASTLNRDKTYNEQFF
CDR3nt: TGTGCCAGCACCTTGAACCGGGACAAAACCTACAATGAGCAGTTCTTC

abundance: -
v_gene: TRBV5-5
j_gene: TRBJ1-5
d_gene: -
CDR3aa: CASSLGQRTAGSNQPQHF
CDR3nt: TGTGCCAGCAGCTTGGGGCAAAGGACGGCGGGTAGCAATCAGCCCCAGCATTTT

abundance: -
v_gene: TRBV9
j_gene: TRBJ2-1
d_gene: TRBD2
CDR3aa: CASSVEPSGSYNEQFF
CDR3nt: TGTGCCAGCAGCGTAGAGCCTAGCGGTTCCTACAATGAGCAGTTCTTC

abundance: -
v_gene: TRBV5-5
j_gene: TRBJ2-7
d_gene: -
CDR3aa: CASSHEWAGPYEQYF
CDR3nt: TGTGCCAGCAGCCATGAGTGGGCGGGCCCCTACGAGCAGTACTTC

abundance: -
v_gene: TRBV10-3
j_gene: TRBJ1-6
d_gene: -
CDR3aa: CAISESGGSPLHF
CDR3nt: TGTGCCATCAGTGAGTCGGGAGGGTCACCCCTCCACTTT

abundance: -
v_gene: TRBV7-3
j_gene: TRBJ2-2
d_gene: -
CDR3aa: CASSLSGPGTGELFF
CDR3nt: TGTGCCAGCAGCTTAAGCGGGCCTGGGACCGGGGAGCTGTTTTTT

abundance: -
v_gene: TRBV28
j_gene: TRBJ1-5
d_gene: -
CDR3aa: CASTLVNQPQHF
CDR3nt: TGTGCCAGCACCCTTGTGAATCAGCCCCAGCATTTT

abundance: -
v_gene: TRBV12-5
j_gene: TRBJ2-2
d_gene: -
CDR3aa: CASGLEVPGAGELFF
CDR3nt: TGTGCTAGTGGTTTGGAGGTCCCGGGGGCCGGGGAGCTGTTTTTT

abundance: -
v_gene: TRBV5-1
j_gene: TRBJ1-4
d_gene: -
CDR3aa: CASSPAGGANEKLFF
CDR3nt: TGCGCCAGCAGCCCGGCCGGGGGAGCTAATGAAAAACTGTTTTTT

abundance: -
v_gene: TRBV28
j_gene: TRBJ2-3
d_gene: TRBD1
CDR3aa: CASSFSGTGWNF
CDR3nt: TGTGCCAGCAGTTTCTCCGGGACAGGGTGGAATTTT

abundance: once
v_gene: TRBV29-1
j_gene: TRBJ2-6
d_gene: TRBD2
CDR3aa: CSVSAGGSPGANVLTF
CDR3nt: TGCAGCGTTTCAGCGGGGGGGTCGCCTGGGGCCAACGTCCTGACTTTC

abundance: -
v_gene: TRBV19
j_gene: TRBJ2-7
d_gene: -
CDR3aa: CASSISRGSYEQYF
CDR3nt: TGTGCCAGTAGTATAAGCAGGGGATCCTACGAGCAGTACTTC

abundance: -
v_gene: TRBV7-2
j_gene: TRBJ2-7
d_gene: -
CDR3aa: CASSEGEPHEQYF
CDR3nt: TGTGCCAGCAGCGAGGGGGAGCCACACGAGCAGTACTTC

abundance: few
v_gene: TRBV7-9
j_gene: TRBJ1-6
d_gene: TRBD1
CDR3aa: CASSPQGARSPLHF
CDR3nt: TGTGCCAGCAGCCCGCAGGGGGCTCGTTCACCCCTCCACTTT

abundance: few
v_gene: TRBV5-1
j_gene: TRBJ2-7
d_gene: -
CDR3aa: CASSLGQSYEQYF
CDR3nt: TGCGCCAGCAGCTTGGGCCAGTCCTACGAGCAGTACTTC

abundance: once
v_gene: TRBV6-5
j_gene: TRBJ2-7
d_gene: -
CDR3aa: CASSPSVGQGYEQYF
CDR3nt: TGTGCCAGCAGTCCTTCGGTCGGGCAGGGCTACGAGCAGTACTTC

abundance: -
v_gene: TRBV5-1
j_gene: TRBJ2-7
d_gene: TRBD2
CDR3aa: CASSSGLAGDEQYF
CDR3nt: TGCGCCAGCAGCTCGGGACTAGCGGGAGACGAGCAGTACTTC

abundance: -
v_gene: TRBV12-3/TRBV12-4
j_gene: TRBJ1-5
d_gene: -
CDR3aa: CASRIGNQPQHF
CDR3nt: TGTGCCAGCAGAATCGGCAATCAGCCCCAGCATTTT

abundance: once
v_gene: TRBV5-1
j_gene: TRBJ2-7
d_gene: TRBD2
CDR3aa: CASSSLSGESSYEQYF
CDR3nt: TGCGCCAGCAGCAGCCTTAGCGGGGAGAGCTCCTACGAGCAGTACTTC

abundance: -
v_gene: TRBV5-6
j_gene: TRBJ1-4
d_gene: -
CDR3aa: CASSSNQGFNEKLFF
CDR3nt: TGTGCCAGCAGCTCGAATCAGGGATTTAATGAAAAACTGTTTTTT

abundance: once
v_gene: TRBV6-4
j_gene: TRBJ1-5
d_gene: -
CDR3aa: CASSDPRGWLNNQPQHF
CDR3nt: TGTGCCAGCAGTGACCCAAGAGGGTGGCTGAATAATCAGCCCCAGCATTTT

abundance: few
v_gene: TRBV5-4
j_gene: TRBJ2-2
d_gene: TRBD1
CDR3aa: CASSLTGVAGELFF
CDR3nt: TGTGCCAGCAGCTTAACAGGGGTCGCCGGGGAGCTGTTTTTT

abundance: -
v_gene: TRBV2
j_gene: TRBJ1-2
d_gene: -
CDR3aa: CASSGQENYGYTF
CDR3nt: TGTGCCAGCAGTGGACAGGAGAACTATGGCTACACCTTC

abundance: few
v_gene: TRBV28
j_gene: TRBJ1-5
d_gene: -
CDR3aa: CASSLPRPSNQPQHF
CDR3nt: TGTGCCAGCAGTTTACCCAGGCCGAGCAATCAGCCCCAGCATTTT

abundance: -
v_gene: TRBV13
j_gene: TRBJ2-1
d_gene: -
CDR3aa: CASSLRNEQFF
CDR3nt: TGTGCCAGCAGCTTACGGAATGAGCAGTTCTTC

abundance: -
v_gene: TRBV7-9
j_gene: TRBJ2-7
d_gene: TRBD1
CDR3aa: CASLGQTYEQYF
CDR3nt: TGTGCCAGCCTGGGACAGACCTACGAGCAGTACTTC

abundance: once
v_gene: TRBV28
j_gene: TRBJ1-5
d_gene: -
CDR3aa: CASSLSTGIRNQPQHF
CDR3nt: TGTGCCAGCAGTTTATCTACAGGGATACGCAATCAGCCCCAGCATTTT

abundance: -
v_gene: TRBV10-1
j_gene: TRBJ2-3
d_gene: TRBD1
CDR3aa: CASSRTGTRTDTQYF
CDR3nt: TGCGCCAGCAGTAGGACAGGGACCCGCACAGATACGCAGTATTTT

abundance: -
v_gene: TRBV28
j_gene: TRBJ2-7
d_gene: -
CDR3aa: CASSLWSPSSYEQYF
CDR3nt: TGTGCCAGCAGTTTATGGAGTCCTAGCTCCTACGAGCAGTACTTC

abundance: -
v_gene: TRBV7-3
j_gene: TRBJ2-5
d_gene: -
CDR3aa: CASSLSGMYLETQYF
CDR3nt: TGTGCCAGCAGCTTAAGCGGGATGTATCTGGAGACCCAGTACTTC

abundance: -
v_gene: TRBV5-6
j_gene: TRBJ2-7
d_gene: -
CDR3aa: CASSSSFLRYEQYF
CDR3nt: TGTGCCAGCAGTTCTAGCTTCCTACGCTACGAGCAGTACTTC

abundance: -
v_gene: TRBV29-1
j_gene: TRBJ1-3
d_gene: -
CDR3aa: CSVVIQAASGNTIYF
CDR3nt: TGCAGCGTTGTGATCCAGGCTGCCTCTGGAAACACCATATATTTT

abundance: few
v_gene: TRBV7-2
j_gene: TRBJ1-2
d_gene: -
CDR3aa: CASSPGLVAGRYGYTF
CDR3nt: TGTGCCAGCAGCCCAGGGCTGGTGGCCGGACGGTATGGCTACACCTTC

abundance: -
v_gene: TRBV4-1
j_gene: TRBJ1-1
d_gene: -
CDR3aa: CASSQESSFNTEAFF
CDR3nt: TGCGCCAGCAGCCAAGAGTCGAGCTTTAACACTGAAGCTTTCTTT

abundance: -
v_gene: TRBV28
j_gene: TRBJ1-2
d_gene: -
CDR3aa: CASSPERRGYTF
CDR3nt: TGTGCCAGCAGTCCCGAGAGGCGTGGCTACACCTTC